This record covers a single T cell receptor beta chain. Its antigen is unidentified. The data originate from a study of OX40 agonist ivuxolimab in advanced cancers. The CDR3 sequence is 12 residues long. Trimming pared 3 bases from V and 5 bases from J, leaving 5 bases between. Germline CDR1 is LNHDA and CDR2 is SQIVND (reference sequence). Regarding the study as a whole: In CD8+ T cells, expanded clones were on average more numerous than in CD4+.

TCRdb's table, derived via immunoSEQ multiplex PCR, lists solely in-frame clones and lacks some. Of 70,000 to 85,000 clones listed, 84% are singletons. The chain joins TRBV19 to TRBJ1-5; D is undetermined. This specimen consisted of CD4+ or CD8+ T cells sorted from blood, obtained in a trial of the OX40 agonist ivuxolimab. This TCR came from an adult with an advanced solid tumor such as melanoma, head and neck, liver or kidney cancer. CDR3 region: CASSMIDQPQHF. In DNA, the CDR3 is TGTGCCAGTAGTATGATAGATCAGCCCCAGCATTTT.